This T cell receptor beta chain was sequenced in a study of response to subunit inactivated influenza vaccine. Findings and limits, study-wide: It was suggested by the authors that few new T cells are recruited by each seasonal influenza vaccination.

V was shortened by 7 bases and J by 2 bases, with 13 bases between the two germline ends. This CDR3 has 14 residues. Worth noting for this clonotype: The antigen is undetermined.

In TCRdb, the RT-PCR reads were re-called with MiXCR into one record per CDR3 protein. This table has approximately 500,000 distinct CDR3 sequences, roughly 13% appearing once. The receptor comes from a man over 45 who received an inactivated influenza vaccine. The rearrangement links TRBV12-3 or TRBV12-4 to TRBJ2-3; D remains unclear. The sequencing used PBMCs from blood, collected roughly 46 days after vaccination. CDR3 loop: CASKRKGDTDTQYF. The CDR3 nucleotides are TGTGCCAGCAAGCGTAAGGGTGACACAGATACGCAGTATTTT.